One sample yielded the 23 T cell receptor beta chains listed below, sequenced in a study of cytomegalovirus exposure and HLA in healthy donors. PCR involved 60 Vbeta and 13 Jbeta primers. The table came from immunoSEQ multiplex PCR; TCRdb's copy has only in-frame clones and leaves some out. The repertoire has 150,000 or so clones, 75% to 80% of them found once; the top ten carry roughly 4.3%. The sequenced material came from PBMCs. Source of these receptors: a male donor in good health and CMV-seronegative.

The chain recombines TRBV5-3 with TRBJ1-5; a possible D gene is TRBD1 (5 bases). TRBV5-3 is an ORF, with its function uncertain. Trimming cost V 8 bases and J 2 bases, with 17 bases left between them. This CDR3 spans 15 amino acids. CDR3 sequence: CARRQGKFGNQPQHF. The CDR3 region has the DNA TGTGCCAGGAGGCAGGGAAAATTTGGCAATCAGCCCCAGCATTTT.

The CDR3 here is CASSQGGQGKNGYTF. In DNA, the CDR3 is TGTGCCAGCAGCCAAGGGGGACAGGGGAAGAATGGCTACACCTTC. J is TRBJ1-2 and V is TRBV21-1; the D call in the table, TRBD1, was not verified against the DNA. TRBV21-1 is listed as a pseudogene. The CDR3 covers 15 residues.

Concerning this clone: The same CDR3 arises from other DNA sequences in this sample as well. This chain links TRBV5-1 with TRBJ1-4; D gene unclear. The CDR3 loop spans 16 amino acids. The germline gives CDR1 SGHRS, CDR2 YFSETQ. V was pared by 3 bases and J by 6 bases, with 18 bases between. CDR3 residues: CASSSGSRAVDEKLFF. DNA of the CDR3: TGCGCCAGCAGCTCGGGGTCAAGGGCGGTGGATGAAAAACTGTTTTTT.

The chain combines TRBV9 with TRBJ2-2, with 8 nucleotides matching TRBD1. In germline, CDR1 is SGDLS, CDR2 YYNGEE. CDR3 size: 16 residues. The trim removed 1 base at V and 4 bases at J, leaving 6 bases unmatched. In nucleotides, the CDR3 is TGTGCCAGCAGCGTATTCGGACAGGGATCCACCGGGGAGCTGTTTTTT. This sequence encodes CASSVFGQGSTGELFF.

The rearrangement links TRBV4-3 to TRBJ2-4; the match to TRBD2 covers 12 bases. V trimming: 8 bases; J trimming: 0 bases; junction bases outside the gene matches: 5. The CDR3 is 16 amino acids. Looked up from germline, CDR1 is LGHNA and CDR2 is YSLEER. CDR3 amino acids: CASVGTSGPAKNIQYF. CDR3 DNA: TGCGCCAGCGTCGGGACTAGCGGGCCAGCCAAAAACATTCAGTACTTC.

DNA of the CDR3: TGCGCCAGCAGCCAAGATGTAGACAGGGCAGGGGAGCAGTTCTTC. It yields the protein CASSQDVDRAGEQFF. The chain couples TRBV4-1 to TRBJ2-1; 7 bases align to TRBD1. CDR3 length equals 15 residues. After removal of 0 bases from V and 10 bases from J, the junction contained 9 bases not matched to a gene. The germline V gene has CDR1 MGHRA and CDR2 YSYEKL.

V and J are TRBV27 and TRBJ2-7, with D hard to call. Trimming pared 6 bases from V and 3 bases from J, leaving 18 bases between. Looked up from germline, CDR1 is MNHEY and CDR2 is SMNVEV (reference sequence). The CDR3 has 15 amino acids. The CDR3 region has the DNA TGTGCCAGCAGCTTACGCTCCGGGTCCTTCTACGAGCAGTACTTC. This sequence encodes CASSLRSGSFYEQYF.

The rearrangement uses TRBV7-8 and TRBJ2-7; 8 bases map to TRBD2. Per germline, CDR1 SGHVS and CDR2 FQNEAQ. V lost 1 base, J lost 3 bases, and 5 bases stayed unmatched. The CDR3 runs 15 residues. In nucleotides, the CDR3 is TGTGCCAGCAGCTTAGGTCCGGGACTAGTCTACGAGCAGTACTTC. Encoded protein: CASSLGPGLVYEQYF.

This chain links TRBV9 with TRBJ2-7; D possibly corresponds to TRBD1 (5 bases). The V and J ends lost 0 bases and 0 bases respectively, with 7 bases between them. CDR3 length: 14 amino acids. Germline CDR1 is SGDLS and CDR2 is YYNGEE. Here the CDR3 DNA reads TGTGCCAGCAGCGTAGAGGGGATCTCCTACGAGCAGTACTTC. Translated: CASSVEGISYEQYF.

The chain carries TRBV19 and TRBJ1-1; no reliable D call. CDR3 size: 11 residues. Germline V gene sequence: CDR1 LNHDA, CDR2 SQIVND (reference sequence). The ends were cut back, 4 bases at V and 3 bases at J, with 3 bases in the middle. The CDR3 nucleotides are TGTGCCAGTAGTACTCACACTGAAGCTTTCTTT. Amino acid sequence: CASSTHTEAFF. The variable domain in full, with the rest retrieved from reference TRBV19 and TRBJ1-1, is DGGITQSPKYLFRKEGQNVTLSCEQNLNHDAMYWYRQDPGQGLRLIYYSQIVNDFQKGDIAEGYSVSREKKESFPLTVTSAQKNPTAFYLCASSTHTEAFFGQGTRLTVV.

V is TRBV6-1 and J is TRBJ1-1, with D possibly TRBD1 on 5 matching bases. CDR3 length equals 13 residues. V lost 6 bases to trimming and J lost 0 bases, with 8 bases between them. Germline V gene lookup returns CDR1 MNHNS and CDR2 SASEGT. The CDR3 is CASRRQMNTEAFF. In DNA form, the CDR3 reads TGTGCCAGCAGGAGACAGATGAACACTGAAGCTTTCTTT.

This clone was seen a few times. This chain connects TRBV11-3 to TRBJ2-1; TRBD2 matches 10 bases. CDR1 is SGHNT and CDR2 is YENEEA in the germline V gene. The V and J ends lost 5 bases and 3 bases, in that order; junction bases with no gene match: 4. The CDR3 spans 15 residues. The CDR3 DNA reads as TGTGCCAGCAGCCTGGGACTAGCGAGCTACAATGAGCAGTTCTTC. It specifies CASSLGLASYNEQFF.

CDR3 bases: TGTGCCAGCAGTTACTCGTATCCTAATAGCAATCAGCCCCAGCATTTT. Translation: CASSYSYPNSNQPQHF. This chain links TRBV6-5 with TRBJ1-5; D is ambiguous. V was pared by 0 bases and J by 0 bases, with 9 bases between. The CDR3 is 16 amino acids. Germline CDR1 is MNHEY and CDR2 is SVGAGI.

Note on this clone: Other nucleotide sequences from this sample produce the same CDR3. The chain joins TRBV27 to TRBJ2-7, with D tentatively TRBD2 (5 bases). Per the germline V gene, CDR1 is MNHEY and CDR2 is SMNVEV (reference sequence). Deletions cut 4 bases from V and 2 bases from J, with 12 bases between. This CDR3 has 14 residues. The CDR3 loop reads CASSSGSFTYEQYF. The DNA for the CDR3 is TGTGCCAGCAGTTCGGGGTCCTTCACCTACGAGCAGTACTTC.

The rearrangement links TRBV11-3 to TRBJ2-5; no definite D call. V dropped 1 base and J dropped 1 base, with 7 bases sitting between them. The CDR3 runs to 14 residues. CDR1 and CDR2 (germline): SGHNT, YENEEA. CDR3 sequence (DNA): TGTGCCAGCAGCTTAGCTGGGCTCCAAGAGACCCAGTACTTC. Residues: CASSLAGLQETQYF. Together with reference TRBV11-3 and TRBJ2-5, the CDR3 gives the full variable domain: EAGVVQSPRYKIIEKKQPVAFWCNPISGHNTLYWYLQNLGQGPELLIRYENEEAVDDSQLPKDRFSAERLKGVDSTLKIQPAELGDSAVYLCASSLAGLQETQYFGPGTRLLVL.

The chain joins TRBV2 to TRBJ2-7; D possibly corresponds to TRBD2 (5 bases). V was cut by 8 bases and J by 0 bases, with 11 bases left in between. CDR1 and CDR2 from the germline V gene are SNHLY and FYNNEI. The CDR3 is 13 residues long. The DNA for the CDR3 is TGTGCCAGCGTCCGGGATGGCTCCTACGAGCAGTACTTC. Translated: CASVRDGSYEQYF.

CDR3 sequence (DNA): TGTGCCTTAGGGGGAGTAGAGTACGAGCAGTACTTC. Its translation is CALGGVEYEQYF. The chain carries TRBV21-1 and TRBJ2-7; TRBD1 was called by the table and not checked on the DNA. TRBV21-1 is an annotated pseudogene. The CDR3 covers 12 residues.

The CDR3 region is CASSLGTVIYEQYF. CDR3 bases: TGTGCCAGCAGCTTGGGGACAGTGATCTACGAGCAGTACTTC. V usage is TRBV7-8 and J usage is TRBJ2-7, with 7 bases that match TRBD1. Germline loops: CDR1 SGHVS, CDR2 FQNEAQ. Trimming cost V 3 bases and J 3 bases; bases outside gene matches: 5. CDR3 size: 14 residues.

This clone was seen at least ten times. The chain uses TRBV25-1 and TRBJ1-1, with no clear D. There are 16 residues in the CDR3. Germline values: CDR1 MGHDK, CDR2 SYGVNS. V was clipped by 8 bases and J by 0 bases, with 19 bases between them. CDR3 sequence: CASESEQTTLNTEAFF. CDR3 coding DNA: TGTGCCAGCGAGTCGGAACAGACTACTTTGAACACTGAAGCTTTCTTT.

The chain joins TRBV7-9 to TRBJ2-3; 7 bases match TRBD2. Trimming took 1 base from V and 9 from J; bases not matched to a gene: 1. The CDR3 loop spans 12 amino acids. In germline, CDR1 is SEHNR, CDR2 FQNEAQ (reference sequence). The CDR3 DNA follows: TGTGCCAGCAGCTTAGGGGAGGGGACGCAGTATTTT. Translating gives CASSLGEGTQYF. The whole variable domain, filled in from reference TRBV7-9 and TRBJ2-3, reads DTGVSQNPRHKITKRGQNVTFRCDPISEHNRLYWYRQTLGQGPEFLTYFQNEAQLEKSRLLSDRFSAERPKGSFSTLEIQRTEQGDSAMYLCASSLGEGTQYFGPGTRLTVL.

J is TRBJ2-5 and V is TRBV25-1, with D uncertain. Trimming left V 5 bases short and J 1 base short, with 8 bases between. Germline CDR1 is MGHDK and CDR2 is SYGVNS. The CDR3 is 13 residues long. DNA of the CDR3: TGTGCCAGCAGTAGGAGTACCCAAGAGACCCAGTACTTC. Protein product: CASSRSTQETQYF.

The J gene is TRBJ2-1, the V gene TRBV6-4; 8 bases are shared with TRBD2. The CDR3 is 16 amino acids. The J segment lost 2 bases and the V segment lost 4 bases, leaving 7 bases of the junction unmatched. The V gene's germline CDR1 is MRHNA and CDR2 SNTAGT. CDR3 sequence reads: CASSASGAGAYNEQFF. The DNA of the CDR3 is TGTGCCAGCAGTGCGTCTGGAGCGGGAGCCTACAATGAGCAGTTCTTC.

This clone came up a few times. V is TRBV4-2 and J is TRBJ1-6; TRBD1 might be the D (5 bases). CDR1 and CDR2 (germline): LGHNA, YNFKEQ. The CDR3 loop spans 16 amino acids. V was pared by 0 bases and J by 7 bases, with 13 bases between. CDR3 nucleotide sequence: TGTGCCAGCAGCCAAGATCGACAGTCCTGGAATTCACCCCTCCACTTT. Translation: CASSQDRQSWNSPLHF.